The 14 T cell receptor beta chains presented below share a single source sample, sequenced in a study of shared clonotypes between healthy human individuals. Generated by immunoSEQ multiplex PCR, the TCRdb table keeps only in-frame clones and is missing some. The table lists roughly 2,500,000 clones, over 85% of them singletons. Source material: naive CD4+ T cells from PBMCs. Subset denoted: CD45RA+ positively selected. The source of these receptors is a man aged 18 to 29 in good health. Some clones in this sample may be carry-over from other donors' samples.

About this clone itself: In the same sample, other DNA sequences code for this CDR3. V usage is TRBV7-9 and J usage is TRBJ2-7; 12 positions agree with TRBD2. V dropped 5 bases and J dropped 4; count of bases not matched to a gene: 6. Germline V gene sequence: CDR1 SEHNR, CDR2 FQNEAQ (reference sequence). This CDR3 spans 15 amino acids. CDR3 sequence: CASSPRLAGAYEQYF. Written as DNA, the CDR3 is TGTGCCAGCAGCCCGCGACTAGCGGGGGCATACGAGCAGTACTTC.

The gene calls are TRBV18 and TRBJ1-1; maybe TRBD1 (6 bases). CDR1 KGHSH and CDR2 LQKENI come from the germline V gene. This CDR3 has 15 residues. The V end was cut by 3 bases, the J end by 6 bases, with 17 bases between. The CDR3 protein is CASSPLPDGGPEAFF. As DNA, the CDR3 is TGTGCCAGCTCACCCCTTCCCGACGGGGGCCCTGAAGCTTTCTTT.

The J gene is TRBJ2-2, the V gene TRBV9; the D is unclear. The CDR3 runs 12 residues. The germline V gene encodes CDR1 SGDLS and CDR2 YYNGEE. Trimming pared 3 bases from V and 3 bases from J, leaving 3 bases between. The CDR3 reads CASSDHTGELFF. CDR3 nucleotide sequence: TGTGCCAGCAGCGACCACACCGGGGAGCTGTTTTTT.

As to this clone: This sample includes further DNA sequences coding for the same CDR3. The V and J genes are TRBV28 and TRBJ1-1; no clear D. Between the trimmed V and J ends, which lost 4 bases and 3 bases, there was a span of 6 bases. Germline values: CDR1 MDHEN, CDR2 SYDVKM. The CDR3 is made up of 12 amino acids. The CDR3 loop reads CASSSVDTEAFF. CDR3 DNA sequence: TGTGCCAGCAGTTCCGTGGACACTGAAGCTTTCTTT.

The rearrangement links TRBV6-5 to TRBJ2-7, with D perhaps being TRBD1 or TRBD2 (5 bases each). Trimming shortened V by 2 bases and J by 7 bases, and 12 bases separated the two germline ends. CDR3 length: 13 residues. Germline CDR1 and CDR2: MNHEY and SVGAGI. The CDR3 spells CASSYGGAREQYF. For the CDR3, the DNA is TGTGCCAGCAGTTACGGGGGAGCGAGGGAGCAGTACTTC.

Points on this clone: This sample also contains other DNA sequences that code for the same CDR3. The CDR3 bases are TGTGCCAGCAGTCCCCCCGGCACCTACGAGCAGTACTTC. Protein: CASSPPGTYEQYF. The chain joins TRBV28 to TRBJ2-7; D is uncertain. V dropped 5 bases and J dropped 2 bases, with 10 bases sitting between them. The CDR3 runs to 13 residues. Germline assignment: CDR1 MDHEN and CDR2 SYDVKM.

The chain carries TRBV18 and TRBJ2-1; D is ambiguous. Germline CDR1 KGHSH, CDR2 LQKENI. Trimming removed 6 bases from V and 0 bases from J, with 12 bases in between. The CDR3 has 15 amino acids. CDR3 protein: CASSTTGSSYNEQFF. CDR3 DNA sequence: TGTGCCAGCTCTACCACGGGCAGCTCCTACAATGAGCAGTTCTTC.

CDR3 amino acids: CASTQDRETQYF. DNA for the CDR3: TGCGCCAGCACACAAGACAGAGAGACCCAGTACTTC. This rearrangement joins TRBV5-1 to TRBJ2-5; a weak D match, TRBD1 (5 bases). The CDR3 totals 12 residues. V was shortened by 6 bases and J by 4 bases, with 10 bases between the two germline ends. Germline-derived CDR1 and CDR2 are SGHRS and YFSETQ.

As DNA, the CDR3 is TGTGCCAGCAGTCCCCTGGGGGAGGGCATCTACGAGCAGTACTTC. This translates into CASSPLGEGIYEQYF. The rearrangement uses TRBV27 and TRBJ2-7, with TRBD2 matching over 7 bases. Germline V gene data show CDR1 as MNHEY and CDR2 as SMNVEV (reference sequence). This CDR3 is built from 15 residues. V lost 5 bases to trimming and J lost 3 bases; unmatched junction nucleotides: 10.

V and J are TRBV2 and TRBJ1-1, with D unclear. V was trimmed by 7 bases and J by 4 bases, leaving 13 bases between them. The germline V gene encodes CDR1 SNHLY and CDR2 FYNNEI. This CDR3 comprises 13 residues. The CDR3 loop is CASTRGPTTEAFF. CDR3 sequence (DNA): TGTGCCAGCACTCGCGGACCGACCACTGAAGCTTTCTTT.

The chain couples TRBV6-5 to TRBJ1-1, with a weak D call TRBD1 (6 bases). V gave up 0 bases and J gave up 4 bases, with 12 bases separating them. CDR3 length equals 15 residues. CDR1 is MNHEY, CDR2 SVGAGI, per germline. The CDR3 protein is CASSYSIQGGTEAFF. The CDR3 region has the DNA TGTGCCAGCAGTTACTCTATACAAGGGGGCACTGAAGCTTTCTTT.

The chain joins TRBV15 to TRBJ2-1; possible D gene TRBD2, 5 bases. The V and J ends lost 4 bases and 4 bases respectively, with 14 bases between them. Germline lookup yields CDR1 LNHNV and CDR2 YYDKDF (reference sequence). The CDR3 totals 15 residues. The CDR3: CATSTLSGNYNEQFF. As DNA, the CDR3 is TGTGCCACCAGCACTTTGAGCGGTAATTACAATGAGCAGTTCTTC.

This rearrangement joins TRBV25-1 to TRBJ2-7; D is unclear. The CDR3 totals 12 residues. V lost 7 bases, J lost 3 bases, and 10 bases lay in between. Germline CDR1 reads MGHDK; CDR2 reads SYGVNS. The CDR3 loop reads CASKGYYYEQYF. The CDR3 DNA reads as TGTGCCAGCAAGGGCTACTACTACGAGCAGTACTTC.

The chain has TRBV6-8 and TRBJ1-1; the D is unclear. Germline V lookup: CDR1 MNHGY, CDR2 SAAAGT. CDR3 length equals 14 residues. The germline V and J ends were trimmed by 2 bases and 0 bases, with 7 bases remaining between them. The DNA of the CDR3 is TGTGCCAGCAGTTACGAACAGATGAACACTGAAGCTTTCTTT. Its translation: CASSYEQMNTEAFF.